The next 10 T cell receptor beta chains were all read from a single sample in a study of graft-versus-host responses after intestinal transplantation. Tissue from the graft was processed to free its intraepithelial and lamina propria lymphocytes. Assay: immunoSEQ multiplex PCR; the TCRdb copy retains only in-frame clones and omits some. The sample includes about 9,600 clones, less than 80% of them seen just once. This specimen consisted of ileum tissue, obtained 500 to 550 days after intestinal transplant. Receptor source: a human patient who received an intestinal transplant, so some T cells may come from the graft donor.

This clone was counted once. The rearrangement links TRBV29-1 to TRBJ2-5; TRBD1 matches at 7 bases. V trimming: 0 bases; J trimming: 12 bases; junction bases outside the gene matches: 7. CDR3 size: 12 residues. Germline CDR1 and CDR2: SQVTM and ANQGSEA. In DNA form, the CDR3 reads TGCAGCGTTGAAGACCCAGGGGGTGAAGAGTACTTC. This encodes CSVEDPGGEEYF.

V is TRBV5-6 and J is TRBJ2-6; no clear D. Germline V lookup: CDR1 SGHDT, CDR2 YYEEEE. Trimming cost V 1 base and J 0 bases, with 8 bases left between them. The CDR3 has 16 amino acids. CDR3 protein: CASSLSLASGANVLTF. The DNA of the CDR3 is TGTGCCAGCAGCTTGTCCTTGGCCTCTGGGGCCAACGTCCTGACTTTC.

This clone was seen just once. The gene calls are TRBV9 and TRBJ2-3; no definite D call. V lost 0 bases, J lost 3 bases, and 14 bases lay in between. The germline V gene encodes CDR1 SGDLS and CDR2 YYNGEE. This CDR3 contains 16 residues. In DNA form, the CDR3 reads TGTGCCAGCAGCGTAGCTGGTCTAGGGCGGACAGATACGCAGTATTTT. Its translation is CASSVAGLGRTDTQYF.

V is TRBV28 and J is TRBJ1-3; D call uncertain. Germline assignment: CDR1 MDHEN and CDR2 SYDVKM. Trimming pared 4 bases from V and 0 bases from J, leaving 16 bases between. The CDR3 is made up of 17 amino acids. CDR3 nucleotide sequence: TGTGCCAGCAGTTCGTTTTTGGACGTCTACTCTGGAAACACCATATATTTT. Protein product: CASSSFLDVYSGNTIYF.

V is TRBV28 and J is TRBJ2-1; 10 nucleotides match TRBD1. Germline V gives CDR1 MDHEN, CDR2 SYDVKM. CDR3 length: 15 residues. V shed 5 bases, J shed 7 bases, and the junction held 8 bases outside the gene matches. CDR3 amino acids: CASSPGTGDLNEQFF. CDR3 DNA: TGTGCCAGCAGTCCCGGGACAGGGGACTTGAATGAGCAGTTCTTC.

The sample holds a few counts of this clone. The gene calls are TRBV7-3 and TRBJ1-2; the match to TRBD1 covers 7 bases. The junction had 2 bases not matched to a gene; V was cut back by 5 bases and J by 2 bases. The CDR3 consists of 13 residues. Germline V gene sequence: CDR1 SGHTA, CDR2 FQGTGA. CDR3 bases: TGTGCCAGCAGCCCGGGACAGAACTATGGCTACACCTTC. As protein: CASSPGQNYGYTF. Looking up the rest from reference TRBV7-3 and TRBJ1-2 gives the full variable domain: GAGVSQTPSNKVTEKGKYVELRCDPISGHTALYWYRQSLGQGPEFLIYFQGTGAADDSGLPNDRFFAVRPEGSVSTLKIQRTERGDSAVYLCASSPGQNYGYTFGSGTRLTVV.

This chain connects TRBV7-2 to TRBJ2-1; TRBD2 agrees at 11 bases. V was clipped by 5 bases and J by 4 bases; unmatched bases: 13. Germline V gene lookup returns CDR1 SGHTA and CDR2 FQGNSA. CDR3 length: 18 residues. The CDR3 sequence is CASSQGALAGGSYNEQFF. The DNA for the CDR3 is TGTGCCAGCAGCCAAGGGGCGCTAGCGGGAGGTTCGTACAATGAGCAGTTCTTC.

The chain uses TRBV10-2 and TRBJ1-1, with 9 bases matching TRBD1. The trim removed 8 bases at V and 1 base at J, leaving 23 bases unmatched. CDR1 is WSHSY, CDR2 SAAADI, per germline. This CDR3 has 20 amino acids. The DNA of the CDR3 is TGCGCCAGCCAGCGTCCCGGGACAGGGAATAGGAACGGGAGGAACACTGAAGCTTTCTTT. Translating gives CASQRPGTGNRNGRNTEAFF.

V is TRBV6-5 and J is TRBJ2-7, with D possibly being TRBD1 (5 bases). The germline CDR1 and CDR2 sequences are MNHEY and SVGAGI. There are 14 residues in the CDR3. The V end was cut by 0 bases, the J end by 2 bases, with 8 bases between. As DNA, the CDR3 is TGTGCCAGCAGTTACTCGGCAGGGACCTACGAGCAGTACTTC. It codes for CASSYSAGTYEQYF.

This clone has a handful of counts. V gene TRBV30 combines with J gene TRBJ2-7, with D uncertain. Trimming removed 3 bases from V and 5 bases from J, with 8 bases in between. The CDR3 has 11 residues. Germline CDR1 is GTSNPN and CDR2 is SVGIG (reference sequence). The CDR3 nucleotides are TGTGCCTGGAGCCACAGTGACGAGCAGTACTTC. Translated, it gives CAWSHSDEQYF.